One TCR beta chain is described in this entry. Its target is unknown. The record originates from a study of cytomegalovirus exposure and HLA in healthy donors. Overall study context: Some 91 million unique TCRs from HLA-typed donors were held in an early release of data.

Whole-study findings and limits: Researchers reported in a later analysis that a missense DCLRE1C variant was tied to TCR beta V- and J-gene trimming. A few chains tied to CMV proved CMV antigen-specific in vitro. Exclusion applied to some V segments, including TRBV6-2 and TRBV6-3, as they were indistinguishable.

CDR1 is SNHLY and CDR2 is FYNNEI in the germline V gene. V lost 4 bases to trimming and J lost 3 bases, with 21 bases between them. The CDR3 consists of 18 residues. This PCR relied on a set of 60 Vbeta primers and 13 Jbeta primers. The data were produced by immunoSEQ multiplex PCR, yet TCRdb's version contains in-frame clones alone and is incomplete. The listing contains roughly 200,000 clones. This receptor was identified in a girl aged 2 to 9 in good health and CMV-seropositive. Sequencing used PBMCs. V is TRBV2 and J is TRBJ1-4; D call uncertain. The CDR3 region has the DNA TGTGCCAGCAGTGCCCCGAGAGAGGGAATGAGGTCTAATGAAAAACTGTTTTTT. Amino acid sequence: CASSAPREGMRSNEKLFF.